This T cell receptor beta chain was recorded in a study of siplizumab effects on memory and regulatory T cells. Trimming removed 2 bases at V and 1 base at J, with 20 bases between. There are 18 residues in the CDR3. Germline assignment: CDR1 MNHGY and CDR2 SAAAGT. General study points: Naive T cells were seen as more diverse than memory cells and as major alloresponse contributors. With siplizumab, mappable alloreactive CD4+ clones averaged 68.8% Treg-derived, versus around 30% in controls.

Only in-frame clones appear in the TCRdb table, and some are missing; sequencing was by immunoSEQ multiplex PCR. The sample has 100,000 to 120,000 clones, approximately 92% seen once. Points on this clone: The antigen is not known.

The chain employs TRBV6-8 and TRBJ2-5; D possibly corresponds to TRBD1 (6 bases). The TCR comes from a human donor in good health. Sequenced material: CD4+ T cells sorted from blood. Here the CDR3 DNA reads TGTGCCAGCAGTTACGCTCCCGGGACACTCACTATCCAAGAGACCCAGTACTTC. Translated, it gives CASSYAPGTLTIQETQYF.